This is a list of T cell receptor beta chains from one sample in a study of control samples from healthy donors and cancer patients. Here immunoSEQ multiplex PCR was the method, and the copy in TCRdb shows in-frame clones only, minus some. Seen here are over 55,000 clones, approximately 90% observed once, and the top ten hold approximately 0.95%. Sample: PBMCs. The receptor set was obtained from a man younger than 40 with colorectal cancer. Each CDR3 is given with its conserved first and last residue. The D gene is left open where the match is weak. Not every row has a clone size; where given, it reads once, few, many or a size class.

d_call | j_call | v_call | clone_size | cdr3_nt | cdr3_aa
- | TRBJ2-3 | TRBV4-2 | - | TGTGCCAGCAGCCAAGAACACGGAACCGGCACAGATACGCAGTATTTT | CASSQEHGTGTDTQYF
- | TRBJ1-1 | TRBV7-9 | - | TGTGCCAGCAGCTCCATAGGGGGCACTGAAGCTTTCTTT | CASSSIGGTEAFF
- | TRBJ1-2 | TRBV4-1 | - | TGCGCCAGCAGCCGCCAGGTCGATTCAAACTATGGCTACACCTTC | CASSRQVDSNYGYTF
- | TRBJ1-1 | TRBV10-3 | - | TGTGCCTCTCAGCAGGGTTTGGAGACTGAAGCTTTCTTT | CASQQGLETEAFF
TRBD1 | TRBJ1-1 | TRBV30 | - | TGTGCCTGGAGTCTCGACAGGGGACCCACTGAAGCTTTCTTT | CAWSLDRGPTEAFF
- | TRBJ2-3 | TRBV2 | - | TGTGCCAGCAGCCCCTCAAGCACAGATACGCAGTATTTT | CASSPSSTDTQYF
- | TRBJ1-3 | TRBV2 | - | TGTGCCAGCAGGGAATACGACAGCTCTGGCACCATATATTTT | CASREYDSSGTIYF
TRBD1 | TRBJ2-1 | TRBV24-1 | - | TGTGCCACCAGTGATTTCCAAACAGGGGTCAATGAGCAGTTCTTC | CATSDFQTGVNEQFF
TRBD2 | TRBJ2-3 | TRBV4-1 | - | TGCGCCAGCAGCCCCTGGGCGGGGGATACAGATACGCAGTATTTT | CASSPWAGDTDTQYF
- | TRBJ2-7 | TRBV7-8 | few | TGTGCCAGCAGCATACCGACACCTCCGGCCTACGAGCAGTACTTC | CASSIPTPPAYEQYF
- | TRBJ1-1 | TRBV6-5 | - | TGTGCCAGCACCCGCGGGGGGGGTGAAGCTTTCTTT | CASTRGGGEAFF
- | TRBJ2-3 | TRBV7-7 | - | TGTGCCAGCAGCTTAGGGCAGGGTAGGACAGATACGCAGTATTTT | CASSLGQGRTDTQYF
- | TRBJ1-6 | TRBV7-2 | once | TGTGCCAGCAGCCCGACGGGTAGGGTTATCAATTCACCCCTCCACTTT | CASSPTGRVINSPLHF
- | TRBJ2-1 | TRBV7-2 | - | TGTGCCAGCAGCTTAGGGAGCGACCTCGGGCAGTTCTTC | CASSLGSDLGQFF
- | TRBJ1-3 | TRBV14 | - | TGTGCCAGCAGCTCGGGGGCGAGATCTGGAAACACCATATATTTT | CASSSGARSGNTIYF
- | TRBJ1-1 | TRBV10-2 | - | TGCGCCAGCAGTGAGCGCACCATGAACACTGAAGCTTTCTTT | CASSERTMNTEAFF
TRBD2 | TRBJ2-4 | TRBV30 | few | TGTGCCTGGAGTCGGAGCGGGGGGGCCTTTCCCCTTGTCTTC | CAWSRSGGAFPLVF
- | TRBJ1-1 | TRBV4-1 | few | TGCGCCAGCAGCCATCCTGGACAGAAGAACACTGAAGCTTTCTTT | CASSHPGQKNTEAFF
- | TRBJ1-2 | TRBV7-2 | - | TGTGCCAGCACCCCCCTCGCGGGGGAGAATGGCTACACCTTC | CASTPLAGENGYTF
- | TRBJ1-2 | TRBV6-5 | once | TGTGCCAGCGTCTTAATCTATGGCTACACCTTC | CASVLIYGYTF
- | TRBJ1-2 | TRBV18 | - | TGTGCCAGCTCGCAGGACAGAAACGGAGACTATGGCTACACCTTC | CASSQDRNGDYGYTF
- | TRBJ1-1 | TRBV6-5 | - | TGTGCCAGCAGTTACGGGGGGGGCGGCACTGAAGCTTTCTTT | CASSYGGGGTEAFF
TRBD2 | TRBJ2-3 | TRBV5-6 | - | TGTGCCAGCAGCTTCGGCGGGGGGGCCTGGACAGATACGCAGTATTTT | CASSFGGGAWTDTQYF
- | TRBJ1-5 | TRBV7-9 | - | TGTGCCAGCAGCCTAGAGGGGGGAGGGTTCCAGCCCCAGCATTTT | CASSLEGGGFQPQHF
- | TRBJ1-6 | TRBV7-2 | - | TGTGCCAGCAGCTTAGCGGCGGGGGAGGGCGCTAATTCACCCCTCCACTTT | CASSLAAGEGANSPLHF
- | TRBJ1-6 | TRBV6-5 | - | TGTGCCAGCAGTTACTCCGGCAGCCTGGCCTCACCCCTCCACTTT | CASSYSGSLASPLHF
- | TRBJ2-3 | TRBV14 | - | TGTGCCAGCAGCCTCCGACTACAAAGCACAGATACGCAGTATTTT | CASSLRLQSTDTQYF
- | TRBJ2-7 | TRBV28 | - | TGTGCCAGCAGTCCCGGGTGGGAGCAGTACTTC | CASSPGWEQYF
- | TRBJ2-5 | TRBV13 | - | TGTGCCAGCAGCCAGGACATCACCCAGGAAGAGACCCAGTACTTC | CASSQDITQEETQYF
TRBD2 | TRBJ2-1 | TRBV18 | - | TGTGCCAGCTCACTCGTCCGAAACGGCGGGGGGGTTACCTACAATGAGCAGTTCTTC | CASSLVRNGGGVTYNEQFF
TRBD1 | TRBJ1-5 | TRBV24-1 | few | TGTGCCACCAGTGATTGGACAGGCGGGGTCAATCAGCCCCAGCATTTT | CATSDWTGGVNQPQHF
- | TRBJ2-1 | TRBV19 | - | TGTGCCAGTAATCCCTCGGGCGGGTATTTTCATGAGCAGTTCTTC | CASNPSGGYFHEQFF
- | TRBJ2-1 | TRBV18 | - | TGTGCCAGCTCACCAGGGACCTTTGCGTTCTTC | CASSPGTFAFF
- | TRBJ2-3 | TRBV6-2/TRBV6-3 | - | TGTGCCAGCAGTTACTCGGACACAGATACGCAGTATTTT | CASSYSDTDTQYF
- | TRBJ2-5 | TRBV30 | - | TGTGCCTGGAGTGTAGGAGGAAGCCAAGAGACCCAGTACTTC | CAWSVGGSQETQYF
TRBD2 | TRBJ2-7 | TRBV7-9 | - | TGTGCCAGCAGCTTAGTTAGGGGCCCCCGGGGGGTCGAGCAGTACTTC | CASSLVRGPRGVEQYF
- | TRBJ2-7 | TRBV7-2 | - | TGTGCCAGCAGCATAGCGAGGGACGAGCAGTACTTC | CASSIARDEQYF
- | TRBJ1-2 | TRBV6-1 | - | TGTGCCAGCAGTGAACCAGGCGGGACCGAATTCGTCTATGGCTACACCTTC | CASSEPGGTEFVYGYTF